Included here is one T cell receptor (beta chain) sequence, with context. The antigen is unknown. Between the trimmed V and J ends, which lost 2 bases and 4 bases, there was a span of 11 bases. This CDR3 comprises 15 residues. A second PCR of about 6 to 11 cycles used a sample-barcoded 5' primer and a J-beta primer mix. TCRdb called the 5' RACE reads again in MiXCR, with one record for every CDR3 protein. The table has approximately 1,000,000 distinct CDR3 sequences, under 45% seen once. The sample belongs to a study of blood T cells in healthy people across ages. Background on the study: Through template switching, about one barcoded beta molecule was captured per two T cells, as measured in model experiments. General study results and limits: No one knew whether donors had CMV, which possibly confounded expanded clonotype changes.

Sequencing was done on a sample of blood. V gene TRBV12-3 or TRBV12-4 combines with J gene TRBJ1-4; tentatively, D is TRBD1 (5 bases). This receptor was identified in a woman aged 55-70 years in good health. CDR3 DNA: TGTGCCAGCAGTTTACGTCGGCAGGGTAATGAAAAACTGTTTTTT. This gives the protein CASSLRRQGNEKLFF.